This paragraph reports one T cell receptor (beta chain). This specimen comes from a study of blood T cell repertoires in COVID-19. Study-level background: Both acute and convalescent COVID-19 samples were obtained from the United States, Italy and Spain. T cells, B-cell-depleted T cells, or PBMCs supplied cDNA or gDNA.

The table came from immunoSEQ multiplex PCR; TCRdb's copy has only in-frame clones and leaves some out. The table lists about 220,000 clones, more than 75% of them singletons. This CDR3 comprises 14 residues. Germline V gene lookup returns CDR1 SGHRS and CDR2 YFSETQ. The V end lost 2 bases, the J end lost 6 bases, and 12 bases lay between the germline ends. Material: peripheral blood. The J gene is TRBJ2-4, the V gene TRBV5-1; tentative D call: TRBD2 (6 bases). The receptor's source is a man in his forties with active or convalescent COVID-19. CDR3 in DNA: TGCGCCAGCAGCTTTGGAGCGGAGGGAAACATTCAGTACTTC. It yields the protein CASSFGAEGNIQYF.